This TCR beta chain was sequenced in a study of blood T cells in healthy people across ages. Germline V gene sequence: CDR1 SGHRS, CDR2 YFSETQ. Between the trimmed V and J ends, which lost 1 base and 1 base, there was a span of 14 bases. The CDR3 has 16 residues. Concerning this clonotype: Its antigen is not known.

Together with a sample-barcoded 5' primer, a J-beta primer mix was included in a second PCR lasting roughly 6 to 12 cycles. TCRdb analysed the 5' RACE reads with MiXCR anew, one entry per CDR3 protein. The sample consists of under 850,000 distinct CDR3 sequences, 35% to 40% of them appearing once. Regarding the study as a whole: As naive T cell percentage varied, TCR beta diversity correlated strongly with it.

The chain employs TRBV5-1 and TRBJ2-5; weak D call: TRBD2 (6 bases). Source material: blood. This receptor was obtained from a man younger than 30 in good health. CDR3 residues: CASSLYPAGPQETQYF. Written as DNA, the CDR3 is TGCGCCAGCAGCTTGTACCCGGCGGGACCCCAAGAGACCCAGTACTTC.